What follows are 29 T cell receptor beta chains derived from one specimen sequenced in a study of technical replicates of blood from a few donors. The data were produced by immunoSEQ multiplex PCR, yet TCRdb's version contains in-frame clones alone and is incomplete. The sample yields tens of thousands of clones, 85% to 95% seen once. The specimen sequenced was T cells isolated from PBMCs. Receptor source: a human donor in good health.

The chain employs TRBV9 and TRBJ2-7, with 10 positions matching TRBD2. Trimming removed 0 bases from V and 3 bases from J; junction bases left unmatched: 3. Germline V gene data show CDR1 as SGDLS and CDR2 as YYNGEE. The CDR3 loop spans 15 amino acids. DNA for the CDR3: TGTGCCAGCAGCGTAGGGACTAGCGGATACTACGAGCAGTACTTC. It codes for CASSVGTSGYYEQYF.

V usage is TRBV2 and J usage is TRBJ2-7; 11 bases align to TRBD1. Germline CDR1 reads SNHLY; CDR2 reads FYNNEI. Trimming cost V 6 bases and J 3 bases; bases outside gene matches: 1. The CDR3 loop spans 13 amino acids. CDR3 in DNA: TGTGCCAGCAGCGGGACAGGGGGCTACGAGCAGTACTTC. Amino acids: CASSGTGGYEQYF.

This rearrangement joins TRBV25-1 to TRBJ2-7; 11 nucleotides line up with TRBD2. This CDR3 contains 15 residues. Germline V gene data show CDR1 as MGHDK and CDR2 as SYGVNS. After removal of 1 base from V and 7 bases from J, the junction contained 6 bases not matched to a gene. The CDR3 DNA follows: TGTGCCAGCAGTGAATTAAGGCTAGCGGGAGGTGAGCAGTACTTC. Its protein product is CASSELRLAGGEQYF.

J is TRBJ2-7 and V is TRBV7-9, with TRBD1 matching over 10 bases. Germline values: CDR1 SEHNR, CDR2 FQNEAQ (reference sequence). The length of the CDR3 is 16 residues. Losses at the gene ends were 6 bases for V and 2 bases for J; bases not matched to a gene: 10. The CDR3 reads CASSKGTGEVAYEQYF. The CDR3 bases are TGTGCCAGCAGTAAAGGGACAGGGGAAGTAGCCTACGAGCAGTACTTC.

The gene calls are TRBV6-4 and TRBJ1-2; 7 bases are a match to TRBD1. The CDR3 length is 13 residues. Germline lookup yields CDR1 MRHNA and CDR2 SNTAGT. After removal of 6 bases from V and 6 bases from J, the junction contained 7 bases not matched to a gene. The CDR3 nucleotides are TGTGCCAGCAGAATGGACAGGAATGATGGCTACACCTTC. It translates to CASRMDRNDGYTF.

The chain couples TRBV6-6 to TRBJ1-2; 7 bases map to TRBD1. Germline loops: CDR1 MNHNY, CDR2 SVGAGI (reference sequence). The CDR3 sequence is 11 residues long. Losses at the gene ends were 7 bases for V and 6 bases for J; bases not matched to a gene: 2. In DNA, the CDR3 is TGTGCCAGCACGACAGGGAATGGCTACACCTTC. This sequence encodes CASTTGNGYTF.

The gene calls are TRBV18 and TRBJ2-7; 9 nucleotides match TRBD2. The CDR3 covers 14 residues. The trim removed 2 bases at V and 3 bases at J, leaving 2 bases unmatched. CDR1 and CDR2 (germline): KGHSH, LQKENI. The CDR3 sequence: CASSPETSGYEQYF. For the CDR3, the DNA is TGTGCCAGCTCACCAGAGACTAGCGGCTACGAGCAGTACTTC.

The chain links TRBV5-6 to TRBJ2-7; a weak D match, TRBD1 (6 bases). There are 15 residues in the CDR3. Germline values: CDR1 SGHDT, CDR2 YYEEEE. V lost 5 bases to trimming and J lost 2 bases, with 17 bases between them. For the CDR3, the DNA is TGTGCCAGCAGGGAGTGGGGACAAATAACCTACGAGCAGTACTTC. It yields the protein CASREWGQITYEQYF.

This rearrangement joins TRBV25-1 to TRBJ2-5, with D unclear. CDR1 and CDR2 from the germline V gene are MGHDK and SYGVNS. This CDR3 is built from 14 residues. Trimming took off 1 base at V and 3 bases at J, with 9 bases between the two ends. The CDR3 DNA follows: TGTGCCAGCAGTGAATTAAGCCTAAAAGAGACCCAGTACTTC. It specifies CASSELSLKETQYF.

V usage is TRBV11-2 and J usage is TRBJ2-2; 7 positions agree with TRBD2. The CDR3 extends over 16 amino acids. Germline CDR1 is SGHAT and CDR2 is FQNNGV. With V trimmed by 0 bases and J by 2 bases, 3 bases remained unmatched. CDR3 residues: CASSLEGGSNTGELFF. The CDR3 DNA reads TGTGCCAGCAGCTTAGAGGGCGGGAGTAACACCGGGGAGCTGTTTTTT.

The rearrangement uses TRBV7-8 and TRBJ2-7, with 10 bases that match TRBD1. The CDR3 runs to 13 residues. Per germline, CDR1 SGHVS and CDR2 FQNEAQ. J lost 4 bases, V lost 6 bases, and 3 bases had no gene match. The chain's CDR3 is CASSPDRGYEQYF. In nucleotides, the CDR3 is TGTGCCAGCAGTCCGGACAGGGGGTACGAGCAGTACTTC.

This chain connects TRBV27 to TRBJ2-5; TRBD2 aligns across 10 bases. Germline CDR1 is MNHEY and CDR2 is SMNVEV (reference sequence). This CDR3 is 18 amino acids long. After removal of 4 bases from V and 2 bases from J, the junction contained 13 bases not matched to a gene. DNA for the CDR3: TGTGCCAGCAGTTCTACCCCTCCGGGACTAGCGTTTCAAGAGACCCAGTACTTC. Amino acid sequence: CASSSTPPGLAFQETQYF.

J is TRBJ1-2 and V is TRBV19, with D tentatively TRBD1 (6 bases). The CDR3 has 14 residues. Germline loops: CDR1 LNHDA, CDR2 SQIVND (reference sequence). V lost 5 bases and J lost 4, with 14 bases in between. The CDR3 sequence is CASSYRDTRYGYTF. CDR3 in DNA: TGTGCCAGTAGTTATCGGGACACTCGCTATGGCTACACCTTC.

The chain links TRBV27 to TRBJ2-5; 7 nucleotides match TRBD1. V gave up 1 base and J gave up 2 bases; unmatched junction bases: 7. CDR3 length: 16 amino acids. Germline V gives CDR1 MNHEY, CDR2 SMNVEV (reference sequence). CDR3 in amino acids: CASSLLGDSSQETQYF. The CDR3, as DNA: TGTGCCAGCAGTTTATTGGGGGACAGTTCTCAAGAGACCCAGTACTTC.

CDR3 amino acids: CASSLTGPYEQYF. In DNA, the CDR3 is TGTGCCAGCAGCTTAACAGGGCCATACGAGCAGTACTTC. This chain links TRBV11-2 with TRBJ2-7, with D tentatively TRBD1 (6 bases). Germline CDR1 reads SGHAT; CDR2 reads FQNNGV. The CDR3 is made up of 13 amino acids. With 2 bases removed from V and 4 bases from J, the gap between germline ends came to 9 bases.

The V gene is TRBV18, the J gene TRBJ1-2, with 7 nucleotides matching TRBD1. This CDR3 region has 13 residues. The germline gives CDR1 KGHSH, CDR2 LQKENI. The ends lost 4 bases at V and 8 bases at J; junction bases unmatched: 7. The CDR3 region is CASSHDRVRGYTF. The CDR3 DNA reads TGTGCCAGCTCACACGACAGGGTGAGAGGCTACACCTTC.

The gene calls are TRBV9 and TRBJ2-7; 8 nucleotides match TRBD1. CDR3 size: 12 residues. The J segment lost 7 bases and the V segment lost 3 bases, leaving 3 bases of the junction unmatched. Looked up from germline, CDR1 is SGDLS and CDR2 is YYNGEE. In DNA, the CDR3 is TGTGCCAGCAGCGGGACAGGGCGTGAGCAGTACTTC. Translated: CASSGTGREQYF.

This rearrangement joins TRBV19 to TRBJ2-5; 9 bases agree with TRBD1. Germline V gene lookup returns CDR1 LNHDA and CDR2 SQIVND (reference sequence). There are 12 residues in the CDR3. After removal of 8 bases from V and 3 bases from J, the junction contained 1 base not matched to a gene. The CDR3 nucleotides read TGTGCCAGTGGACAGGGGAAAGAGACCCAGTACTTC. Its translation: CASGQGKETQYF.

Only one count was recorded for this clone. This chain joins TRBV28 and TRBJ1-5, with D tentatively TRBD1 (6 bases). This CDR3 has 13 amino acids. Trimming stripped 4 bases from V and 7 bases from J, with 11 bases between. The germline V gene has CDR1 MDHEN and CDR2 SYDVKM. Here the CDR3 reads CASSSGGAQPQHF. The CDR3 nucleotides read TGTGCCAGCAGTTCCGGGGGGGCACAGCCCCAGCATTTT.

The V and J genes are TRBV7-9 and TRBJ2-7; 8 nucleotides match TRBD1. V dropped 5 bases and J dropped 4; count of bases not matched to a gene: 7. Germline lookup yields CDR1 SEHNR and CDR2 FQNEAQ (reference sequence). The CDR3 is made up of 14 amino acids. CDR3 nucleotides: TGTGCCAGCAGCACCCGGGACAGGCAATACGAGCAGTACTTC. Its protein product is CASSTRDRQYEQYF.

The rearrangement uses TRBV5-1 and TRBJ2-7; 7 positions agree with TRBD1. Per the germline V gene, CDR1 is SGHRS and CDR2 is YFSETQ. This CDR3 has 12 amino acids. The J segment lost 6 bases and the V segment lost 3 bases, leaving 3 bases of the junction unmatched. The CDR3 protein is CASSSNRGEQYF. The CDR3, as DNA: TGCGCCAGCAGCTCCAACAGGGGCGAGCAGTACTTC.

This rearrangement joins TRBV14 to TRBJ1-1; D is perhaps TRBD1 (5 bases). The CDR3 is made up of 16 amino acids. Germline CDR1 is SGHDN and CDR2 is FVKESK. The ends were cut back, 0 bases at V and 1 base at J, with 12 bases in the middle. The CDR3 reads CASSQELGTGNTEAFF. In DNA form, the CDR3 reads TGTGCCAGCAGCCAAGAGTTGGGAACAGGGAACACTGAAGCTTTCTTT.

The rearrangement joins TRBV5-6 to TRBJ2-1; perhaps TRBD2 as D (5 bases). The germline gives CDR1 SGHDT, CDR2 YYEEEE. V was cut by 4 bases and J by 7 bases, with 12 bases left in between. The CDR3 is 13 residues long. CDR3 sequence: CASSLIGENEQFF. Written as DNA, the CDR3 is TGTGCCAGCAGCCTGATCGGGGAAAATGAGCAGTTCTTC.

This chain joins TRBV5-1 and TRBJ2-2; weak D call: TRBD2 (6 bases). Trimming stripped 6 bases from V and 7 bases from J, with 19 bases between. Per germline, CDR1 SGHRS and CDR2 YFSETQ. The CDR3 length is 15 residues. The CDR3, as DNA: TGCGCCAGCACCCCAAGGGAGCTAGCGAGCGGGGAGCTGTTTTTT. It is translated as CASTPRELASGELFF.

J is TRBJ1-1 and V is TRBV5-4; D is possibly TRBD1 (6 bases). The CDR3 runs 11 residues. Trimming took 4 bases from V and 7 from J, leaving 8 bases between them. CDR1 and CDR2 (germline): SGHNT, YYREEE (reference sequence). CDR3 in DNA: TGTGCCAGCAGCCCAGGGGATGAAGCTTTCTTT. This sequence encodes CASSPGDEAFF.

The rearrangement uses TRBV4-1 and TRBJ2-3; 12 bases match TRBD2. Germline-derived CDR1 and CDR2 are MGHRA and YSYEKL. The CDR3 extends over 15 amino acids. V shed 4 bases and J 5 bases; nucleotides not matched to a gene: 4. The CDR3 sequence: CASSPLAGGGDTQYF. The CDR3 DNA follows: TGCGCCAGCAGCCCTCTAGCGGGGGGGGGAGATACGCAGTATTTT.

This rearrangement joins TRBV7-3 to TRBJ1-2; possible D gene TRBD1, 6 bases. Looked up from germline, CDR1 is SGHTA and CDR2 is FQGTGA. Deletions cut 2 bases from V and 8 bases from J, with 21 bases between. This CDR3 has 16 amino acids. This CDR3 is CASSLSHTGGAKGYTF. The CDR3 nucleotides are TGTGCCAGCAGCTTATCCCACACGGGGGGGGCTAAAGGCTACACCTTC.

The CDR3 DNA sequence: TGTGCCAGCAGTTACAGGGGAAACGAGCAGTACTTC. As protein: CASSYRGNEQYF. The gene calls are TRBV27 and TRBJ2-7; TRBD1 matches at 7 bases. In germline, CDR1 is MNHEY, CDR2 SMNVEV (reference sequence). V lost 4 bases to trimming and J lost 5 bases; unmatched junction nucleotides: 2. This CDR3 contains 12 residues.

A single count supports this clone. The chain recombines TRBV25-1 with TRBJ1-2, with TRBD1 matching over 8 bases. Germline trimming cut 1 base from V and 2 bases from J; bases unmatched to any gene: 9. Germline V gives CDR1 MGHDK, CDR2 SYGVNS. This CDR3 is 17 amino acids long. The CDR3, as DNA: TGTGCCAGCAGTGAATCCTCGGCAGGGGGCTACAACTATGGCTACACCTTC. It specifies CASSESSAGGYNYGYTF.